The 14 T cell receptor beta chains listed next were all sequenced from one sample in a study of molecular identifiers for immune sequencing clone quantification. TCRdb fed the PCR reads into MiXCR, producing one record per CDR3 protein. The profile shows 88,000 or so distinct CDR3 sequences, about 21% of them singletons. The sequenced sample consisted of naive CD8+ T cells from blood, with Jurkat cell RNA spiked in. Subset indicated: FACS-sorted CD8+CD4-CCR7+CD45RA+ naive T cells. These receptors all stem from a human donor in good health. Some libraries in this study had Jurkat cell RNA spiked in.

This clonotype showed up many times. The gene calls are TRBV12-3 or TRBV12-4 and TRBJ2-4, with TRBD1 matching over 10 bases. This CDR3 spans 15 amino acids. With 6 bases clipped from V and 7 bases from J, the junction kept 9 bases outside the gene matches. CDR3 protein: CASSHRQGARNIQYF. The CDR3 DNA is TGTGCCAGCAGCCATCGACAGGGGGCACGGAACATTCAGTACTTC.

The genes are TRBV4-1 and TRBJ2-3; D call uncertain. The V end was cut by 0 bases, the J end by 4 bases, with 8 bases between. CDR1 is MGHRA and CDR2 is YSYEKL in the germline V gene. There are 14 residues in the CDR3. The CDR3 loop is CASSQDPAPDTQYF. CDR3 nucleotides: TGCGCCAGCAGCCAAGATCCGGCTCCAGATACGCAGTATTTT.

This clonotype was seen many times. V is TRBV4-1 and J is TRBJ2-2; D tentatively reads TRBD1 or TRBD2 (5 bases each). CDR3 length equals 14 residues. Germline lookup yields CDR1 MGHRA and CDR2 YSYEKL. Trimming cost V 1 base and J 6 bases, with 9 bases left between them. The CDR3 sequence: CASSQVLGPGELFF. The DNA for the CDR3 is TGCGCCAGCAGCCAAGTTCTGGGACCCGGGGAGCTGTTTTTT.

This clonotype was detected many times. V and J are TRBV14 and TRBJ2-7; 7 nucleotides align to TRBD2. V was pared by 4 bases and J by 6 bases, with 3 bases of the junction left unmatched. The CDR3 runs to 12 residues. Germline lookup yields CDR1 SGHDN and CDR2 FVKESK. CDR3 DNA: TGTGCCAGCAGCCCGAGCGGGGTCGAGCAGTACTTC. Translation: CASSPSGVEQYF.

This clonotype was seen repeatedly, ten times or more. The chain employs TRBV4-1 and TRBJ2-7, with TRBD2 matching over 10 bases. Per the germline V gene, CDR1 is MGHRA and CDR2 is YSYEKL. Trimming cost V 4 bases and J 3 bases; bases outside gene matches: 9. CDR3 size: 16 residues. The CDR3 nucleotides read TGCGCCAGCAGCCCAGCCCCGGGACTAGCGCGCTACGAGCAGTACTTC. This translates into CASSPAPGLARYEQYF.

This clonotype was detected many times. The chain recombines TRBV5-6 with TRBJ2-1; no definite D call. CDR3 length: 14 amino acids. The germline gives CDR1 SGHDT, CDR2 YYEEEE. Trimming cost V 0 bases and J 9 bases, with 13 bases left between them. The DNA for the CDR3 is TGTGCCAGCAGCTTGGCCAATTTAGTCGGTGAGCAGTTCTTC. It translates to CASSLANLVGEQFF.

This clonotype was observed a handful of times. The chain combines TRBV6-6 with TRBJ1-5; D perhaps matches TRBD1 (5 bases). Germline V gives CDR1 MNHNY, CDR2 SVGAGI (reference sequence). The germline V and J ends were trimmed by 2 bases and 0 bases, with 17 bases remaining between them. The CDR3 totals 18 residues. Written as DNA, the CDR3 is TGTGCCAGCAGTTACGACAGCCCCGGGGCCTATAGCAATCAGCCCCAGCATTTT. Protein: CASSYDSPGAYSNQPQHF.

This clonotype was detected ten times or more. The gene calls are TRBV7-6 and TRBJ2-3; 14 bases map to TRBD2. From germline, CDR1 is SGHVS and CDR2 FNYEAQ. With V trimmed by 6 bases and J by 0 bases, 11 bases remained unmatched. The CDR3 has 19 amino acids. The CDR3 DNA reads TGTGCCAGCAGTAGGAACGCGGGACTAGCGGGGGCAAGCACAGATACGCAGTATTTT. It yields the protein CASSRNAGLAGASTDTQYF. The complete variable domain, with remaining parts taken from reference TRBV7-6 and TRBJ2-3, reads GAGVSQSPRYKVTKRGQDVALRCDPISGHVSLYWYRQALGQGPEFLTYFNYEAQQDKSGLPNDRFSAERPEGSISTLTIQRTEQRDSAMYRCASSRNAGLAGASTDTQYFGPGTRLTVL.

This clonotype was detected ten times or more. This chain connects TRBV11-2 to TRBJ2-1; the D gene is possibly TRBD2 (5 bases). The length of the CDR3 is 16 residues. Trimming stripped 3 bases from V and 5 bases from J, with 17 bases between. CDR1 and CDR2 from the germline V gene are SGHAT and FQNNGV. This chain's CDR3 is CASSLSRWRANNEQFF. Written as DNA, the CDR3 is TGTGCCAGCAGCTTGTCCAGGTGGCGGGCAAACAATGAGCAGTTCTTC.

This sequence joins TRBV7-9 and TRBJ2-1, with 9 bases aligning to TRBD2. Losses at the gene ends were 5 bases for V and 2 bases for J; bases not matched to a gene: 4. Looked up from germline, CDR1 is SEHNR and CDR2 is FQNEAQ (reference sequence). The CDR3 has 15 residues. CDR3 amino acids: CASSQAGGTYNEQFF. The CDR3, as DNA: TGTGCCAGCAGCCAAGCGGGAGGTACCTACAATGAGCAGTTCTTC.

This clonotype has at least ten counts. The chain recombines TRBV18 with TRBJ2-7; 16 nucleotides agree with TRBD2. In germline, CDR1 is KGHSH, CDR2 LQKENI. The CDR3 spans 17 residues. V dropped 5 bases and J dropped 4; count of bases not matched to a gene: 8. The CDR3 DNA sequence: TGTGCCAGCTCATCCGCGGGACTAGCGGGAGGGCGGTACGAGCAGTACTTC. Translated, it gives CASSSAGLAGGRYEQYF.

In its sample, this clonotype was seen a few times. This rearrangement joins TRBV28 to TRBJ2-7, with D perhaps matching TRBD2 (6 bases). This CDR3 comprises 12 residues. Germline V gives CDR1 MDHEN, CDR2 SYDVKM. Trimming pared 9 bases from V and 1 base from J, leaving 10 bases between. The CDR3 sequence is CASGGLSYEQYF. The CDR3, as DNA: TGTGCCAGTGGTGGACTATCCTACGAGCAGTACTTC. Based on the CDR3 plus reference TRBV28 and TRBJ2-7, the full variable domain is DVKVTQSSRYLVKRTGEKVFLECVQDMDHENMFWYRQDPGLGLRLIYFSYDVKMKEKGDIPEGYSVSREKKERFSLILESASTNQTSMYLCASGGLSYEQYFGPGTRLTVT.

V and J are TRBV20-1 and TRBJ2-7; 9 bases are a match to TRBD2. The CDR3 runs 15 residues. CDR1 and CDR2 from the germline V gene are DFQATT and SNEGSKA (reference sequence). The V gene end was trimmed by 0 bases and the J gene end by 3 bases; junction bases not matched to a gene: 6. The CDR3 spells CSARDGLAGIYEQYF. CDR3 nucleotides: TGCAGTGCTAGAGATGGTCTAGCGGGAATCTACGAGCAGTACTTC.

On this clonotype itself: With a much larger clone just one base away, this may be a read error. The chain joins TRBV29-1 to TRBJ1-1; D uncertain. The CDR3 runs 12 residues. V shed 3 bases and J shed 10 bases, with 15 bases lying between them. Germline values: CDR1 SQVTM, CDR2 ANQGSEA. The CDR3 bases are TGCAGCGTTGAGGGCAACAAAGCTGGAGCTTTCTTT. Translation: CSVEGNKAGAFF. The full variable domain, rest sourced from reference TRBV29-1 and TRBJ1-1, is SAVISQKPSRDICQRGTSLTIQCQVDSQVTMMFWYRQQPGQSLTLIATANQGSEATYESGFVIDKFPISRPNLTFSTLTVSNMSPEDSSIYLCSVEGNKAGAFFGQGTRLTVV.